This passage covers 28 T cell receptor beta chains from one sample sequenced in a study of chemoradiotherapy in HPV16-positive cancers. Repertoires were generated with immunoSEQ multiplex PCR, while TCRdb's copy carries only in-frame clones and drops some. The top ten clones hold 2.5% to 3% of a sample with about 7,600 clones, approximately 80% of them seen once. The sequencing here drew on blood, taken from a patient who underwent chemoradiotherapy. Every receptor here comes from a human donor with HPV-associated anogenital cancer.

The rearrangement uses TRBV19 and TRBJ2-7; the D gene is possibly TRBD2 (6 bases). Trimming stripped 4 bases from V and 2 bases from J, with 15 bases between. Germline loops: CDR1 LNHDA, CDR2 SQIVND (reference sequence). The CDR3 length is 15 residues. In nucleotides, the CDR3 is TGTGCCAGTAGTAGGGGAGGAGGATCTCCCTACGAGCAGTACTTC. It translates to CASSRGGGSPYEQYF.

The chain is built from TRBV7-2 and TRBJ2-7; 8 positions agree with TRBD1. The J segment lost 2 bases and the V segment lost 2 bases, leaving 5 bases of the junction unmatched. In germline, CDR1 is SGHTA, CDR2 FQGNSA. CDR3 length: 15 amino acids. The CDR3 reads CASSLRTGPTYEQYF. CDR3 DNA sequence: TGTGCCAGCAGCTTACGGACAGGGCCGACCTACGAGCAGTACTTC.

The chain links TRBV6-4 to TRBJ1-1; D is unclear. The CDR3 has 13 residues. Per germline, CDR1 MRHNA and CDR2 SNTAGT. V lost 6 bases and J lost 1, with 9 bases in between. Here the CDR3 reads CASSRQKNTEAFF. CDR3 nucleotides: TGTGCCAGCAGCCGACAAAAGAACACTGAAGCTTTCTTT.

This clone was detected once. The J gene is TRBJ1-2, the V gene TRBV7-8, with D perhaps matching TRBD1 (6 bases). Trimming pared 2 bases from V and 5 bases from J, leaving 18 bases between. Germline-derived CDR1 and CDR2 are SGHVS and FQNEAQ. The CDR3 sequence is 16 residues long. The CDR3 DNA is TGTGCCAGCAGCTTAAGGGGCGGGAAGAGGGGGTATGGCTACACCTTC. Translated: CASSLRGGKRGYGYTF.

This clone was counted a single time. The chain couples TRBV5-1 to TRBJ2-5; no clear D. V lost 1 base and J 5 bases, leaving 12 bases between the germline ends. This CDR3 contains 14 residues. Per the germline V gene, CDR1 is SGHRS and CDR2 is YFSETQ. CDR3 nucleotide sequence: TGCGCCAGCAGCTTGACCGGAAACGGGGAGACCCAGTACTTC. Encoded protein: CASSLTGNGETQYF.

The chain has TRBV19 and TRBJ2-3; 10 positions match TRBD1. Germline V gene data show CDR1 as LNHDA and CDR2 as SQIVND (reference sequence). V gave up 7 bases and J gave up 5 bases; unmatched junction bases: 3. The CDR3 runs to 13 residues. As DNA, the CDR3 is TGTGCCAGTAAGGGGACAGGGGTAGATACGCAGTATTTT. It translates to CASKGTGVDTQYF.

J is TRBJ2-1 and V is TRBV11-3; 10 bases map to TRBD2. The germline gives CDR1 SGHNT, CDR2 YENEEA. The ends lost 6 bases at V and 7 bases at J; junction bases unmatched: 12. The CDR3 runs 16 residues. CDR3 bases: TGTGCCAGCAGTTCCCTCAGCGGGGGGGCTGCGAATGAGCAGTTCTTC. Amino acid sequence: CASSSLSGGAANEQFF.

V usage is TRBV4-2 and J usage is TRBJ1-2; D gene unclear. V was trimmed by 0 bases and J by 3 bases, leaving 17 bases between them. CDR1 LGHNA and CDR2 YNFKEQ come from the germline V gene. CDR3 length: 17 residues. As DNA, the CDR3 is TGTGCCAGCAGCCAAGAATATTCAGGTTTCCCTGACTATGGCTACACCTTC. Protein sequence: CASSQEYSGFPDYGYTF.

This clone was detected only once. The rearrangement joins TRBV2 to TRBJ2-2, with TRBD1 matching 8 bases. The length of the CDR3 is 16 residues. Trimming took 3 bases from V and 1 from J; bases not matched to a gene: 4. Germline V CDR1 and CDR2: SNHLY, FYNNEI. CDR3 region: CASSEFGTGNTGELFF. CDR3 bases: TGTGCCAGCAGTGAGTTTGGGACAGGGAACACCGGGGAGCTGTTTTTT.

The chain combines TRBV7-8 with TRBJ1-2, with TRBD1 matching over 8 bases. After removal of 6 bases from V and 8 bases from J, the junction contained 11 bases not matched to a gene. Germline V gene data show CDR1 as SGHVS and CDR2 as FQNEAQ. This CDR3 has 14 residues. CDR3 nucleotides: TGTGCCAGCAGTCCTTCGGACAGGGCAATCGGCTACACCTTC. As protein: CASSPSDRAIGYTF. Full variable domain (outside the CDR3, taken from reference TRBV7-8 and TRBJ1-2): GAGVSQSPRYKVAKRGQDVALRCDPISGHVSLFWYQQALGQGPEFLTYFQNEAQLDKSGLPSDRFFAERPEGSVSTLKIQRTQQEDSAVYLCASSPSDRAIGYTFGSGTRLTVV.

This clone was recorded only once. The J gene is TRBJ1-1, the V gene TRBV6-5; D is undetermined. The ends were cut back, 5 bases at V and 3 bases at J, with 13 bases in the middle. Germline V gives CDR1 MNHEY, CDR2 SVGAGI. The CDR3 runs to 14 residues. CDR3 DNA: TGTGCCAGCAGTCACACGCGGAAGGACACTGAAGCTTTCTTT. Its translation is CASSHTRKDTEAFF.

The chain employs TRBV4-2 and TRBJ2-3; 11 bases match TRBD2. The CDR3 length is 16 residues. The ends lost 6 bases at V and 2 bases at J; junction bases unmatched: 7. Germline V gives CDR1 LGHNA, CDR2 YNFKEQ. The CDR3: CASSSTSGGLTDTQYF. The CDR3 nucleotides are TGTGCCAGCAGTTCTACTAGCGGGGGCCTCACAGATACGCAGTATTTT.

This clone is a singleton in its sample. The chain uses TRBV5-6 and TRBJ2-3; unclear D gene. V was cut by 0 bases and J by 2 bases, with 10 bases left in between. The CDR3 loop spans 15 amino acids. From germline, CDR1 is SGHDT and CDR2 YYEEEE. For the CDR3, the DNA is TGTGCCAGCAGCTTGGTGGGTCGCTCCACAGATACGCAGTATTTT. This translates into CASSLVGRSTDTQYF.

This chain joins TRBV27 and TRBJ2-3; perhaps TRBD1 as D (5 bases). V dropped 5 bases and J dropped 0 bases, with 9 bases sitting between them. Germline CDR1 reads MNHEY; CDR2 reads SMNVEV (reference sequence). The CDR3 is made up of 14 amino acids. CDR3 residues: CASSRQTSTDTQYF. The CDR3 DNA reads as TGTGCCAGCAGTCGACAGACTAGCACAGATACGCAGTATTTT.

The V gene is TRBV7-4, the J gene TRBJ1-6; D not resolved. V was trimmed by 5 bases and J by 12 bases, leaving 11 bases between them. This CDR3 is built from 12 residues. Germline CDR1 and CDR2: SGHVT and SQSDAQ. Here the CDR3 DNA reads TGTGCCAGCAGCCTTATGTCGAGACCCCTCCACTTT. Residues: CASSLMSRPLHF.

The chain joins TRBV29-1 to TRBJ2-2; either TRBD1 or TRBD2 may fit D (5 bases each). The V end lost 3 bases, the J end lost 2 bases, and 10 bases lay between the germline ends. CDR1 is SQVTM, CDR2 ANQGSEA, per germline. The CDR3 sequence is 14 residues long. This CDR3 reads CSVEGTDNTGELFF. The CDR3 coding sequence is TGCAGCGTTGAGGGGACGGATAACACCGGGGAGCTGTTTTTT.

The chain has TRBV5-6 and TRBJ1-2; 9 nucleotides line up with TRBD1. The J segment lost 6 bases and the V segment lost 3 bases, leaving 18 bases of the junction unmatched. CDR1 SGHDT and CDR2 YYEEEE come from the germline V gene. This CDR3 comprises 18 residues. The CDR3 sequence: CASSSIFDRGRGIDGYTF. In DNA form, the CDR3 reads TGTGCCAGCAGCTCCATCTTTGACAGGGGGAGGGGAATCGATGGCTACACCTTC.

The genes are TRBV4-2 and TRBJ2-7, with D possibly TRBD1 on 6 matching bases. Germline V gives CDR1 LGHNA, CDR2 YNFKEQ. V shed 3 bases and J shed 1 base, with 13 bases lying between them. The CDR3 covers 15 residues. CDR3 bases: TGTGCCAGCAGCCAGATAGAGGACAGTTCCTACGAGCAGTACTTC. Residues: CASSQIEDSSYEQYF.

The V call is TRBV2, the J call TRBJ2-5; D not certain. The CDR3 is made up of 10 amino acids. Germline V CDR1 and CDR2: SNHLY, FYNNEI. The V end lost 5 bases, the J end lost 8 bases, and 6 bases lay between the germline ends. The CDR3 region is CASSSATQYF. Here the CDR3 DNA reads TGTGCCAGCAGTTCAGCCACCCAGTACTTC.

The CDR3 nucleotides are TGCGCCAGCAGCTTGCAATACCCCCAAGAGACCCAGTACTTC. Translating it yields CASSLQYPQETQYF. The chain combines TRBV5-1 with TRBJ2-5; D ambiguous. This CDR3 is 14 amino acids long. CDR1 and CDR2 from the germline V gene are SGHRS and YFSETQ. Trimming left V 1 base short and J 1 base short, with 8 bases between.

The chain links TRBV7-2 to TRBJ1-6; unclear D gene. Trimming removed 1 base at V and 5 bases at J, with 6 bases between. The germline CDR1 and CDR2 sequences are SGHTA and FQGNSA. The CDR3 contains 14 residues. CDR3 region: CASSLGENNSPLHF. The CDR3 DNA follows: TGTGCCAGCAGCTTAGGAGAAAATAATTCACCCCTCCACTTT.

The chain has TRBV6-5 and TRBJ2-4; D call uncertain. The CDR3 has 13 residues. V was shortened by 6 bases and J by 8 bases, with 14 bases between the two germline ends. Per germline, CDR1 MNHEY and CDR2 SVGAGI. The chain's CDR3 is CASRPPAGHIQYF. The CDR3, as DNA: TGTGCCAGCAGACCCCCCGCCGGGCACATTCAGTACTTC.

The chain recombines TRBV6-1 with TRBJ2-3, with unresolved D. The CDR3 runs to 14 residues. The germline V gene has CDR1 MNHNS and CDR2 SASEGT. The V and J ends lost 4 bases and 0 bases respectively, with 8 bases between them. CDR3 sequence reads: CASSVWTSTDTQYF. The CDR3 nucleotides are TGTGCCAGCAGTGTGTGGACCAGCACAGATACGCAGTATTTT.

This CDR3 is CASSPLSGVNTEAFF. CDR3 bases: TGTGCCAGCAGCCCCCTTTCTGGGGTGAACACTGAAGCTTTCTTT. V usage is TRBV9 and J usage is TRBJ1-1, with D hard to call. The V end was cut by 4 bases, the J end by 0 bases, with 13 bases between. Germline CDR1 and CDR2: SGDLS and YYNGEE. There are 15 residues in the CDR3.

The genes are TRBV6-6 and TRBJ2-3; D ambiguous. Deletions cut 4 bases from V and 0 bases from J, with 11 bases between. This CDR3 is built from 15 residues. In germline, CDR1 is MNHNY, CDR2 SVGAGI (reference sequence). CDR3 amino acids: CASSSSWGSTDTQYF. The CDR3 DNA reads as TGTGCCAGCAGTTCTTCTTGGGGAAGCACAGATACGCAGTATTTT.

This chain links TRBV18 with TRBJ1-6; D possibly corresponds to TRBD1 (6 bases). The CDR3 totals 15 residues. The germline V and J ends were trimmed by 5 bases and 8 bases, with 16 bases remaining between them. Germline loops: CDR1 KGHSH, CDR2 LQKENI. Here the CDR3 DNA reads TGTGCCAGCTCAGGGACACCCTCCGGGGATTCACCCCTCCACTTT. It yields the protein CASSGTPSGDSPLHF.

The chain couples TRBV5-8 to TRBJ2-5, with D tentatively TRBD1 (6 bases). V was clipped by 7 bases and J by 0 bases, with 10 bases between them. The CDR3 covers 13 residues. CDR1 is SGHTS and CDR2 is YDEGEE in the germline V gene. The CDR3 protein is CASERGNQETQYF. The DNA of the CDR3 is TGTGCCAGCGAAAGGGGGAACCAAGAGACCCAGTACTTC.

This rearrangement joins TRBV5-1 to TRBJ2-1, with 7 nucleotides matching TRBD2. Germline CDR1 is SGHRS and CDR2 is YFSETQ. The ends lost 2 bases at V and 7 bases at J; junction bases unmatched: 3. The CDR3 is made up of 13 amino acids. This CDR3 is CASSFKAGNEQFF. The CDR3 coding sequence is TGCGCCAGCAGCTTTAAAGCGGGGAATGAGCAGTTCTTC.